These 5 T cell receptor beta chains were sequenced from one sample in a study of blood T cell repertoires in COVID-19. Libraries were prepared by immunoSEQ multiplex PCR; TCRdb keeps only in-frame clonotypes and omits some of them. The sample contains about 10,000 clones, 80% to 90% of which appear only once. Sequencing was performed on peripheral blood. These receptors came from a human donor in a cohort sampled during active COVID-19.

This chain links TRBV14 with TRBJ1-1, with 7 bases matching TRBD1. This CDR3 has 15 amino acids. Trimming at V came to 4 bases and at J to 0 bases, leaving 5 bases not matched to a gene. CDR1 SGHDN and CDR2 FVKESK come from the germline V gene. The CDR3 loop is CASSRGGSMNTEAFF. The CDR3 nucleotides read TGTGCCAGCAGCCGAGGGGGCAGCATGAACACTGAAGCTTTCTTT.

This clone appeared once. V gene TRBV2 combines with J gene TRBJ2-1; TRBD1 matches 7 bases. Germline values: CDR1 SNHLY, CDR2 FYNNEI. J gave up 4 bases and V 5 bases, and 8 bases lay outside the gene matches. The CDR3 is 15 amino acids. The CDR3 coding sequence is TGTGCCAGCAGTCCGACAGGGCAAGGGTACAATGAGCAGTTCTTC. Encoded protein: CASSPTGQGYNEQFF.

The chain joins TRBV6-1 to TRBJ2-3; D is undetermined. CDR1 and CDR2 from the germline V gene are MNHNS and SASEGT. V was clipped by 1 base and J by 2 bases, with 7 bases between them. The CDR3 covers 14 residues. CDR3 region: CASSEETDTDTQYF. Here the CDR3 DNA reads TGTGCCAGCAGTGAAGAAACAGACACAGATACGCAGTATTTT.

The chain couples TRBV19 to TRBJ2-3; 11 nucleotides line up with TRBD2. Unmatched junction bases numbered 8, after V lost 5 bases and J lost 4 bases. This CDR3 is 16 amino acids long. Per germline, CDR1 LNHDA and CDR2 SQIVND (reference sequence). CDR3 region: CASSPTGTSGADTQYF. CDR3 DNA: TGTGCCAGTAGTCCCACCGGGACTAGCGGCGCAGATACGCAGTATTTT.

The V gene is TRBV7-2, the J gene TRBJ2-5; 10 bases line up with TRBD1. V lost 2 bases to trimming and J lost 5 bases; unmatched junction nucleotides: 5. CDR1 SGHTA and CDR2 FQGNSA come from the germline V gene. CDR3 length: 15 residues. The CDR3 protein is CASSLWDRGSETQYF. As DNA, the CDR3 is TGTGCCAGCAGCTTATGGGACAGGGGTAGCGAGACCCAGTACTTC.